Only a few counts were recorded for the clone carrying this T cell receptor beta chain. Its matching antigen is unknown. The sample is drawn from a study of CD8 T cells in ankylosing spondylitis. Study-wide findings and caveats: The clones that were linked to disease were reported to be significantly enriched in matched synovial fluid samples from ankylosing spondylitis patients. About 8 highly homologous variants made up a TCR beta motif, and this motif appeared characteristic of ankylosing spondylitis blood. Disease-linked clones displayed a CD8+ phenotype and appeared relatively rarely in peripheral blood.

This CDR3 is 15 amino acids long. Germline CDR1 is WSHSY and CDR2 is SAAADI. Losses at the gene ends were 4 bases for V and 4 bases for J; bases not matched to a gene: 7. Researchers built TCR beta libraries using quantitative 5'-RACE with molecular barcodes. MiXCR was run by TCRdb on the 5' RACE reads, yielding one entry per CDR3 protein. Among 350,000 to 400,000 distinct CDR3 sequences, approximately 20% were seen once, and the ten largest hold 13%. V gene TRBV10-2 combines with J gene TRBJ2-1; 7 bases map to TRBD2. Sequencing used blood, either unsorted or a sorted T cell fraction (not recorded which). This TCR was sampled from a male donor with ankylosing spondylitis or in good health (not recorded which). Written as DNA, the CDR3 is TGCGCCAGCAGTGCCTGGAGCGGGGAGTACAATGAGCAGTTCTTC. Residues: CASSAWSGEYNEQFF.